Each of the 6 T cell receptor beta chains below was sequenced from the same sample in a study of blood T cell repertoires in COVID-19. Method: immunoSEQ multiplex PCR; TCRdb's copy keeps in-frame clones and lacks some. The sample carries under 150,000 clones, over 80% recorded once. Sequenced sample: peripheral blood. Receptors originate from a man aged 35-49 years with active or convalescent COVID-19.

The chain has TRBV3-1 (or the pseudogene TRBV3-2) and TRBJ1-6, with 9 positions matching TRBD1. From germline, CDR1 is LGHDT and CDR2 YNNKEL (reference sequence). The V segment lost 2 bases and the J segment 5 bases; nucleotides outside the gene matches: 1. This CDR3 comprises 15 residues. The chain's CDR3 is CASSQTGGNNSPLHF. The CDR3 DNA follows: TGTGCCAGCAGCCAAACAGGGGGCAATAATTCACCCCTCCACTTT.

The V and J genes are TRBV30 and TRBJ2-3; D is undetermined. Per the germline V gene, CDR1 is GTSNPN and CDR2 is SVGIG (reference sequence). Trimming pared 0 bases from V and 4 bases from J, leaving 5 bases between. The CDR3 runs to 12 residues. CDR3 DNA: TGTGCCTGGAGTGTAGCCCCAGATACGCAGTATTTT. Translated, it gives CAWSVAPDTQYF.

This clone has a count of ten or more. Other DNA sequences from this sample encode an identical CDR3 as well. DNA of the CDR3: TGCAGCGTTGGACAGCAAGAGACCCAGTACTTC. Its translation: CSVGQQETQYF. V is TRBV29-1 and J is TRBJ2-5; a possible D gene is TRBD1 (5 bases). This CDR3 is 11 amino acids long. CDR1 is SQVTM and CDR2 is ANQGSEA in the germline V gene. V dropped 4 bases and J dropped 2 bases, with 5 bases sitting between them. The variable domain in full, with the rest retrieved from reference TRBV29-1 and TRBJ2-5, is SAVISQKPSRDICQRGTSLTIQCQVDSQVTMMFWYRQQPGQSLTLIATANQGSEATYESGFVIDKFPISRPNLTFSTLTVSNMSPEDSSIYLCSVGQQETQYFGPGTRLLVL.

This sequence joins TRBV6-1 and TRBJ2-7; TRBD1 matches 8 bases. The ends lost 4 bases at V and 0 bases at J; junction bases unmatched: 11. The CDR3 has 17 amino acids. Germline CDR1 is MNHNS and CDR2 is SASEGT. CDR3 amino acids: CASSGMAGTGSSYEQYF. Written as DNA, the CDR3 is TGTGCCAGCAGTGGAATGGCCGGGACAGGCAGCTCCTACGAGCAGTACTTC.

CDR3 protein: CASSPRGETQYF. CDR3 coding DNA: TGTGCCAGCTCACCAAGGGGGGAGACCCAGTACTTC. The rearrangement joins TRBV18 to TRBJ2-5, with D perhaps matching TRBD1 (6 bases). Trimming left V 2 bases short and J 5 bases short, with 6 bases between. CDR3 length: 12 residues. Germline loops: CDR1 KGHSH, CDR2 LQKENI.

This chain uses TRBV19 with TRBJ2-3, with 9 positions matching TRBD1. CDR3 length equals 15 residues. Trimming at V came to 4 bases and at J to 4 bases, leaving 6 bases not matched to a gene. Germline CDR1 and CDR2: LNHDA and SQIVND (reference sequence). CDR3 sequence reads: CASSTLQGAADTQYF. For the CDR3, the DNA is TGTGCCAGTAGTACCTTACAGGGGGCAGCAGATACGCAGTATTTT.